These 13 T cell receptor beta chains came from one sample sequenced in a study of T-cell reconstitution after alpha-beta-depleted transplantation in children. Preparing the TCRbeta library involved the use of unique molecular identifiers. Via MiXCR, TCRdb re-called the PCR reads, giving one row per CDR3 protein. The top ten hold about 14% of the sample, which has 450,000 to 550,000 distinct CDR3 sequences, roughly 10% seen once. The source was PBMCs, mostly from graft donor cells, collected 180 days after TCRalphabeta/CD19-depleted stem cell transplant. These receptors were taken from a female patient aged 2-10 years who had a stem cell transplant for aplastic anemia, so the T cells may come from the graft donor.

This clonotype occurred a few times. This chain uses TRBV29-1 with TRBJ1-2; 8 bases align to TRBD1. The CDR3 runs 15 residues. Germline V CDR1 and CDR2: SQVTM, ANQGSEA. Trimming at V came to 3 bases and at J to 4 bases, leaving 10 bases not matched to a gene. CDR3 nucleotide sequence: TGCAGCGTTGATAGGACAGGGTCTCTCGGCTATGGCTACACCTTC. It is translated as CSVDRTGSLGYGYTF.

V usage is TRBV25-1 and J usage is TRBJ2-3; TRBD2 agrees at 12 bases. This CDR3 region has 15 residues. Germline V CDR1 and CDR2: MGHDK, SYGVNS. The ends lost 6 bases at V and 6 bases at J; junction bases unmatched: 7. The CDR3: CASRLAGGPPDTQYF. The CDR3 region has the DNA TGTGCCAGCAGACTAGCGGGAGGACCTCCCGATACGCAGTATTTT.

The V call is TRBV27, the J call TRBJ2-1; TRBD2 matches 10 bases. Losses at the gene ends were 4 bases for V and 3 bases for J; bases not matched to a gene: 6. The CDR3 has 16 residues. Germline CDR1 is MNHEY and CDR2 is SMNVEV (reference sequence). CDR3 region: CASSYLTSGDYNEQFF. CDR3 DNA sequence: TGTGCCAGCAGTTACCTAACTAGCGGGGACTACAATGAGCAGTTCTTC.

As DNA, the CDR3 is TGTGCCAGCAGCTTAGGCTCGACGGTACGAGACTATGGCTACACCTTC. Encoded protein: CASSLGSTVRDYGYTF. This sequence joins TRBV7-2 and TRBJ1-2, with D unclear. The CDR3 loop spans 16 amino acids. Trimming took off 1 base at V and 3 bases at J, with 15 bases between the two ends. Germline-derived CDR1 and CDR2 are SGHTA and FQGNSA.

The chain links TRBV7-9 to TRBJ1-5, with 7 bases lining up with TRBD1. The CDR3 has 15 residues. V shed 0 bases and J 4 bases; nucleotides not matched to a gene: 3. Germline V lookup: CDR1 SEHNR, CDR2 FQNEAQ (reference sequence). The chain's CDR3 is CASSLAGQVNQPQHF. DNA for the CDR3: TGTGCCAGCAGCTTAGCAGGACAGGTTAATCAGCCCCAGCATTTT.

This clonotype was found a few times. Here the CDR3 reads CSVEDLKAGVYEQYF. The CDR3 DNA reads TGCAGCGTTGAAGATCTAAAAGCGGGAGTCTACGAGCAGTACTTC. The chain couples TRBV29-1 to TRBJ2-7; 8 bases fit TRBD2. The CDR3 spans 15 residues. Losses at the gene ends were 0 bases for V and 3 bases for J; bases not matched to a gene: 7. Germline V gene data show CDR1 as SQVTM and CDR2 as ANQGSEA.

The rearrangement uses TRBV7-9 and TRBJ1-1; D might be TRBD1 (6 bases). V was clipped by 8 bases and J by 0 bases, with 19 bases between them. From germline, CDR1 is SEHNR and CDR2 FQNEAQ (reference sequence). This CDR3 has 16 residues. This CDR3 is CASVPRVGGVNTEAFF. In DNA form, the CDR3 reads TGTGCCAGCGTCCCCCGAGTGGGGGGCGTGAACACTGAAGCTTTCTTT.

This chain uses TRBV4-1 with TRBJ2-2; the match to TRBD2 covers 7 bases. V lost 0 bases and J lost 6; bases outside the gene matches: 4. CDR1 is MGHRA, CDR2 YSYEKL, per germline. This CDR3 is built from 15 residues. CDR3 sequence: CASSQDRGRAGELFF. In nucleotides, the CDR3 is TGCGCCAGCAGCCAAGATCGGGGGAGGGCCGGGGAGCTGTTTTTT.

The chain carries TRBV7-6 and TRBJ1-2; unclear D gene. Trimming shortened V by 5 bases and J by 7 bases, and 14 bases separated the two germline ends. CDR1 and CDR2 (germline): SGHVS, FNYEAQ. The CDR3 length is 13 residues. This chain's CDR3 is CASSARGVLGYTF. The CDR3, as DNA: TGTGCCAGCAGCGCCCGTGGGGTACTTGGCTACACCTTC.

The chain employs TRBV5-1 and TRBJ2-5; a possible D gene is TRBD1 (5 bases). The CDR3 contains 14 residues. The germline gives CDR1 SGHRS, CDR2 YFSETQ. Trimming took 0 bases from V and 5 from J, leaving 11 bases between them. The chain's CDR3 is CASSLGQHGETQYF. The DNA of the CDR3 is TGCGCCAGCAGCTTGGGACAGCATGGGGAGACCCAGTACTTC. The full variable domain, its missing parts supplied by reference TRBV5-1 and TRBJ2-5, is KAGVTQTPRYLIKTRGQQVTLSCSPISGHRSVSWYQQTPGQGLQFLFEYFSETQRNKGNFPGRFSGRQFSNSRSEMNVSTLELGDSALYLCASSLGQHGETQYFGPGTRLLVL.

The chain recombines TRBV7-2 with TRBJ1-1; TRBD1 matches at 9 bases. The CDR3 spans 15 residues. V lost 5 bases to trimming and J lost 4 bases; unmatched junction nucleotides: 8. From germline, CDR1 is SGHTA and CDR2 FQGNSA. Here the CDR3 reads CASSADSTGGTEAFF. The CDR3 DNA is TGTGCCAGCAGCGCGGACTCGACAGGGGGCACTGAAGCTTTCTTT. Drawing the rest from reference TRBV7-2 and TRBJ1-1, the complete variable domain is GAGVSQSPSNKVTEKGKDVELRCDPISGHTALYWYRQSLGQGLEFLIYFQGNSAPDKSGLPSDRFSAERTGGSVSTLTIQRTQQEDSAVYLCASSADSTGGTEAFFGQGTRLTVV.

This clonotype was observed a handful of times. The chain carries TRBV7-2 and TRBJ1-5; D is uncertain. The CDR3 has 15 amino acids. V gave up 3 bases and J gave up 3 bases, with 12 bases separating them. Germline assignment: CDR1 SGHTA and CDR2 FQGNSA. CDR3 amino acids: CASSFSHLPNQPQHF. In nucleotides, the CDR3 is TGTGCCAGCAGCTTTTCCCATTTGCCCAATCAGCCCCAGCATTTT.

The CDR3 protein is CATSGRLAGGNNEQFF. DNA for the CDR3: TGTGCCACCAGTGGACGACTAGCGGGGGGGAACAATGAGCAGTTCTTC. This chain links TRBV24-1 with TRBJ2-1; 14 nucleotides match TRBD2. Germline V gene lookup returns CDR1 KGHDR and CDR2 SFDVKD. The CDR3 contains 16 residues. Losses at the gene ends were 5 bases for V and 5 bases for J; bases not matched to a gene: 4.